A single sample gave rise to the 20 T cell receptor beta chains below, sequenced in a study of blood T cell repertoires in COVID-19. Profiled with immunoSEQ multiplex PCR; TCRdb holds only in-frame clones, not every one. The sample includes approximately 220,000 clones, roughly 84% of them seen just once. Sequences were obtained from peripheral blood. Source of these receptors: a man aged 45-65 years who had recovered from COVID-19.

The chain joins TRBV14 to TRBJ2-7; 7 bases align to TRBD2. J lost 3 bases, V lost 2 bases, and 10 bases had no gene match. This CDR3 has 16 residues. Germline loops: CDR1 SGHDN, CDR2 FVKESK. CDR3 in amino acids: CASSQRLGGSNYEQYF. The CDR3 region has the DNA TGTGCCAGCAGCCAAAGATTGGGCGGGAGTAACTACGAGCAGTACTTC.

The CDR3 bases are TGTGCCAGCAGCTTTGGAGGGGTCTTAGCCAAAAACATTCAGTACTTC. Translated: CASSFGGVLAKNIQYF. This chain joins TRBV5-4 and TRBJ2-4, with D perhaps matching TRBD2 (6 bases). The CDR3 runs 16 residues. Trimming pared 2 bases from V and 0 bases from J, leaving 12 bases between. CDR1 and CDR2 (germline): SGHNT, YYREEE (reference sequence).

The chain links TRBV19 to TRBJ2-1, with TRBD1 matching 10 bases. V lost 5 bases, J lost 6 bases, and 7 bases stayed unmatched. This CDR3 region has 15 residues. CDR1 LNHDA and CDR2 SQIVND come from the germline V gene (reference sequence). The CDR3: CASSLDRGQVNEQFF. In DNA, the CDR3 is TGTGCCAGTAGTCTTGACAGGGGGCAAGTCAATGAGCAGTTCTTC.

The table lists this clone with many counts. The J gene is TRBJ2-7, the V gene TRBV28, with 13 bases identical to TRBD2. Germline V gene data show CDR1 as MDHEN and CDR2 as SYDVKM. The length of the CDR3 is 16 residues. Trimming removed 1 base from V and 5 bases from J; junction bases left unmatched: 5. CDR3 loop: CASSLFLGLAGDEQYF. The CDR3 DNA is TGTGCCAGCAGTTTATTCCTAGGACTAGCGGGAGACGAGCAGTACTTC.

In regard to this clone: Within the sample, other DNA sequences also encode this same CDR3. The chain combines TRBV6-5 with TRBJ1-5; weak D call: TRBD1 (6 bases). Germline V gene sequence: CDR1 MNHEY, CDR2 SVGAGI. Deletions cut 6 bases from V and 2 bases from J, with 11 bases between. The CDR3 loop spans 14 amino acids. CDR3 residues: CASSRGLGNQPQHF. CDR3 nucleotides: TGTGCCAGCAGCAGGGGATTGGGCAATCAGCCCCAGCATTTT.

The chain recombines TRBV7-2 with TRBJ2-3; D is undetermined. There are 15 residues in the CDR3. The germline V gene has CDR1 SGHTA and CDR2 FQGNSA. Trimming removed 5 bases from V and 0 bases from J, with 12 bases in between. This CDR3 reads CASSPGFTSTDTQYF. Here the CDR3 DNA reads TGTGCCAGCAGCCCCGGTTTTACTAGCACAGATACGCAGTATTTT. Full variable domain (missing parts from reference TRBV7-2 and TRBJ2-3): GAGVSQSPSNKVTEKGKDVELRCDPISGHTALYWYRQSLGQGLEFLIYFQGNSAPDKSGLPSDRFSAERTGGSVSTLTIQRTQQEDSAVYLCASSPGFTSTDTQYFGPGTRLTVL.

This chain links TRBV19 with TRBJ2-3, with a weak D call TRBD1 (5 bases). The CDR3 runs 15 residues. Germline V gene data show CDR1 as LNHDA and CDR2 as SQIVND (reference sequence). Trimming cost V 3 bases and J 0 bases, with 10 bases left between them. CDR3 bases: TGTGCCAGTAGTATGGGGCGTCCCAGCACAGATACGCAGTATTTT. This translates into CASSMGRPSTDTQYF.

The rearrangement uses TRBV9 and TRBJ2-2; 7 bases line up with TRBD2. CDR3 size: 18 residues. V was clipped by 4 bases and J by 0 bases; unmatched bases: 12. Germline CDR1 and CDR2: SGDLS and YYNGEE. CDR3 sequence: CASSPSGTLAANTGELFF. CDR3 DNA sequence: TGTGCCAGCAGCCCTTCCGGGACTCTAGCGGCGAACACCGGGGAGCTGTTTTTT.

The rearrangement links TRBV18 to TRBJ2-7; TRBD1 aligns across 7 bases. V lost 3 bases and J lost 0; bases outside the gene matches: 5. The CDR3 runs 15 residues. CDR1 and CDR2 (germline): KGHSH, LQKENI. CDR3 region: CASSPDRPSSYEQYF. The CDR3 region has the DNA TGTGCCAGCTCACCGGACAGGCCGAGCTCCTACGAGCAGTACTTC.

This clone was counted a few times. V is TRBV7-9 and J is TRBJ1-1, with D hard to call. V was pared by 1 base and J by 7 bases, with 7 bases between. The CDR3 extends over 12 amino acids. CDR1 and CDR2 from the germline V gene are SEHNR and FQNEAQ (reference sequence). The CDR3 spells CASSLVGIEAFF. The CDR3 DNA reads TGTGCCAGCAGCTTAGTTGGCATTGAAGCTTTCTTT.

This chain joins TRBV28 and TRBJ1-1, with 9 bases lining up with TRBD1. The V segment lost 6 bases and the J segment 3 bases; nucleotides outside the gene matches: 5. The CDR3 totals 14 residues. Germline loops: CDR1 MDHEN, CDR2 SYDVKM. This CDR3 reads CASRSYRGHTEAFF. Here the CDR3 DNA reads TGTGCCAGCAGATCGTACAGGGGGCACACTGAAGCTTTCTTT.

This chain connects TRBV5-1 to TRBJ2-5, with no clear D. Germline V gene sequence: CDR1 SGHRS, CDR2 YFSETQ. With 2 bases removed from V and 1 base from J, the gap between germline ends came to 6 bases. This CDR3 contains 13 residues. The CDR3 DNA reads TGCGCCAGCAGCTTCCAGTCCCAAGAGACCCAGTACTTC. Protein sequence: CASSFQSQETQYF.

The chain carries TRBV5-6 and TRBJ2-5; 7 nucleotides align to TRBD1. The CDR3 runs 14 residues. J gave up 3 bases and V 2 bases, and 4 bases lay outside the gene matches. Germline V CDR1 and CDR2: SGHDT, YYEEEE. The CDR3 loop is CASSFRDSEETQYF. The CDR3 region has the DNA TGTGCCAGCAGCTTCCGGGACAGTGAAGAGACCCAGTACTTC. Looking up the rest from reference TRBV5-6 and TRBJ2-5 gives the full variable domain: DAGVTQSPTHLIKTRGQQVTLRCSPKSGHDTVSWYQQALGQGPQFIFQYYEEEERQRGNFPDRFSGHQFPNYSSELNVNALLLGDSALYLCASSFRDSEETQYFGPGTRLLVL.

This chain connects TRBV6-6 to TRBJ1-6; the D gene is possibly TRBD1 (6 bases). The CDR3 has 14 amino acids. The V gene's germline CDR1 is MNHNY and CDR2 SVGAGI (reference sequence). V lost 6 bases to trimming and J lost 9 bases, with 15 bases between them. The CDR3 is CASSRTGIASPLHF. CDR3 coding DNA: TGTGCCAGCAGCCGAACAGGGATTGCTTCACCCCTCCACTTT.

The chain employs TRBV23-1 and TRBJ1-2; D unclear. TRBV23-1 is given ORF status, its function remaining uncertain. The CDR3 runs to 17 residues. Trimming removed 0 bases from V and 0 bases from J, with 14 bases in between. This CDR3 is CASSQSSQRFPNYGYTF. DNA for the CDR3: TGCGCCAGCAGTCAATCGTCCCAGCGCTTCCCTAACTATGGCTACACCTTC.

The chain is built from TRBV19 and TRBJ2-3, with TRBD2 matching over 7 bases. Germline V gene data show CDR1 as LNHDA and CDR2 as SQIVND (reference sequence). The V segment lost 0 bases and the J segment 2 bases; nucleotides outside the gene matches: 8. The CDR3 is 17 amino acids. CDR3: CASSIDAASGTTDTQYF. CDR3 bases: TGTGCCAGTAGTATAGACGCGGCTAGCGGAACCACAGATACGCAGTATTTT.

This chain connects TRBV11-2 to TRBJ2-5, with no clear D. Trimming removed 6 bases from V and 2 bases from J, with 13 bases in between. There are 14 residues in the CDR3. In germline, CDR1 is SGHAT, CDR2 FQNNGV. This CDR3 reads CASRPLGRQETQYF. CDR3 bases: TGTGCCAGCAGGCCCCTGGGCAGACAAGAGACCCAGTACTTC.

The chain joins TRBV5-1 to TRBJ1-2; tentatively, D is TRBD1 (6 bases). Looked up from germline, CDR1 is SGHRS and CDR2 is YFSETQ. CDR3 length: 15 amino acids. Trimming left V 0 bases short and J 4 bases short, with 13 bases between. The CDR3 sequence: CASSLETGRSYGYTF. The DNA for the CDR3 is TGCGCCAGCAGCTTGGAAACAGGGAGATCCTATGGCTACACCTTC.

The V gene is TRBV3-1 (or the pseudogene TRBV3-2), the J gene TRBJ2-3, with 8 positions matching TRBD1. The V and J ends lost 1 base and 3 bases, in that order; junction bases with no gene match: 9. Germline CDR1 and CDR2: LGHDT and YNNKEL (reference sequence). This CDR3 has 17 amino acids. CDR3 bases: TGTGCCAGCAGCCAAGGACTCCGACAGGGGCGTACAGATACGCAGTATTTT. Its protein product is CASSQGLRQGRTDTQYF.

This chain connects TRBV5-1 to TRBJ1-1; the D gene is possibly TRBD1 (6 bases). This CDR3 is 14 amino acids long. The V gene lost 1 base and the J gene lost 7 bases, with 14 bases spanning the gap. In germline, CDR1 is SGHRS, CDR2 YFSETQ. CDR3 in DNA: TGCGCCAGCAGCTTGTACAGGGATTTGGGTGAAGCTTTCTTT. This translates into CASSLYRDLGEAFF.